This TCR beta chain was recorded in a study of tumor-infiltrating lymphocytes in oesophageal squamous cell carcinoma. TCRdb re-called the PCR reads through MiXCR, storing one row per CDR3 protein. This sample has about 12,000 distinct CDR3 sequences, with less than 65% found just once. V lost 5 bases to trimming and J lost 5 bases; unmatched junction nucleotides: 9. The CDR3 runs to 15 residues. Germline values: CDR1 SGHVS, CDR2 FNYEAQ. V and J are TRBV7-6 and TRBJ2-7; 10 nucleotides agree with TRBD1. Sequenced: normal esophageal tissue next to the tumor. The TCR was taken from a male donor with esophageal squamous cell carcinoma. CDR3 bases: TGTGCCAGCAGCCCTCGGGGACAGGGGTTAGACGAGCAGTACTTC. Protein sequence: CASSPRGQGLDEQYF.